This T cell receptor beta chain emerged from a study of blood T cell repertoires in COVID-19. Some clones are missing from TCRdb's copy, which holds only in-frame ones; the method was immunoSEQ multiplex PCR. The repertoire holds roughly 63,000 clones, with less than 80% as singletons. The CDR3 spans 13 residues. CDR1 is MGHRA, CDR2 YSYEKL, per germline. The V gene lost 1 base and the J gene lost 2 bases, with 5 bases spanning the gap. V is TRBV4-1 and J is TRBJ1-2; the D gene is possibly TRBD1 (5 bases). The sequencing sample was made of peripheral blood. This TCR was sampled from a human donor in a cohort sampled during active COVID-19. The DNA of the CDR3 is TGCGCCAGCAGCCAAGGACAGAACTATGGCTACACCTTC. Residues: CASSQGQNYGYTF.